A single sample is the source of the 6 T cell receptor beta chains below, sequenced in a study of cytomegalovirus exposure and HLA in healthy donors. The PCR ran on 60 Vbeta and 13 Jbeta primers. Profiling relied on immunoSEQ multiplex PCR, and the TCRdb table lists in-frame clones only, not all of them. Of about 190,000 clones in the sample, over 70% were seen once. The sample was PBMCs. These receptor sequences come from a woman aged 18-30 years in good health and CMV-seropositive.

The rearrangement links TRBV30 to TRBJ1-5; D not certain. Germline CDR1 is GTSNPN and CDR2 is SVGIG (reference sequence). This CDR3 has 14 amino acids. With 1 base removed from V and 3 bases from J, the gap between germline ends came to 10 bases. In nucleotides, the CDR3 is TGTGCCTGGAGTGGGGGAGTTACCAATCAGCCCCAGCATTTT. Protein product: CAWSGGVTNQPQHF. The full variable domain, in which reference TRBV30 and TRBJ1-5 provide the parts outside the CDR3, is SQTIHQWPATLVQPVGSPLSLECTVEGTSNPNLYWYRQAAGRGLQLLFYSVGIGQISSEVPQNLSASRPQDRQFILSSKKLLLSDSGFYLCAWSGGVTNQPQHFGDGTRLSIL.

In nucleotides, the CDR3 is TGTGCCAGCAGTAGCGGGACTAGCGGGATTCCCCCAGCCTACGAGCAGTACGTC. As protein: CASSSGTSGIPPAYEQYV. The chain employs TRBV6-4 and TRBJ2-7, with TRBD2 identical over 13 bases. The V gene's germline CDR1 is MRHNA and CDR2 SNTAGT. This CDR3 comprises 18 residues. V was clipped by 5 bases and J by 2 bases; unmatched bases: 12.

The J gene is TRBJ1-3, the V gene TRBV28, with a possible D match to TRBD1 (5 bases). This CDR3 is 15 amino acids long. V lost 7 bases, J lost 3 bases, and 16 bases lay in between. CDR1 MDHEN and CDR2 SYDVKM come from the germline V gene. CDR3 protein: CASTHGGGFGNTIYF. The CDR3 DNA follows: TGTGCCAGCACTCACGGGGGAGGCTTTGGAAACACCATATATTTT.

The chain uses TRBV30 and TRBJ1-5; D remains ambiguous. Germline CDR1 is GTSNPN and CDR2 is SVGIG (reference sequence). The CDR3 has 14 amino acids. V shed 3 bases and J shed 0 bases, with 9 bases lying between them. DNA of the CDR3: TGTGCCTGGAGCCGAGGAACTAGCAATCAGCCCCAGCATTTT. Protein product: CAWSRGTSNQPQHF.

This clone was found a few times. The genes are TRBV7-6 and TRBJ2-2, with D perhaps TRBD2 (6 bases). The CDR3 runs 13 residues. V lost 5 bases to trimming and J lost 4 bases, with 8 bases between them. Germline CDR1 SGHVS, CDR2 FNYEAQ. The CDR3 sequence is CASSGRRTGELFF. The CDR3 DNA sequence: TGTGCCAGCAGCGGGAGGCGCACCGGGGAGCTGTTTTTT.

The J gene is TRBJ2-3, the V gene TRBV5-1, with D possibly TRBD1 on 6 matching bases. This CDR3 is 14 amino acids long. CDR1 and CDR2 from the germline V gene are SGHRS and YFSETQ. Trimming shortened V by 9 bases and J by 4 bases, and 18 bases separated the two germline ends. The CDR3 region is CATAWGQEADTQYF. Here the CDR3 DNA reads TGCGCCACCGCCTGGGGGCAGGAAGCAGATACGCAGTATTTT.